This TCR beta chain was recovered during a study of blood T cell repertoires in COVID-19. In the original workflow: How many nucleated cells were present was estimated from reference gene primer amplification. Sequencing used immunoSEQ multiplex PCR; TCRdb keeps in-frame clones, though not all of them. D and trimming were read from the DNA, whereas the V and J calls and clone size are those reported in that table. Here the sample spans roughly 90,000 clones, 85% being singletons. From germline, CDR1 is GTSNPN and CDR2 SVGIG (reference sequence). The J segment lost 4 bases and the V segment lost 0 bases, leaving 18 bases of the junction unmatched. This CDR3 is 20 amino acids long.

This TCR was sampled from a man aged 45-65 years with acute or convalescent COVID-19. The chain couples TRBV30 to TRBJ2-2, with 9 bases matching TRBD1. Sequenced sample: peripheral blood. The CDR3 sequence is CAWSVRGTGTNYWVTGELFF. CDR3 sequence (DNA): TGTGCCTGGAGTGTCCGAGGGACAGGGACGAACTACTGGGTCACCGGGGAGCTGTTTTTT.